This T cell receptor (beta chain) was identified in a study of cytomegalovirus exposure and HLA in healthy donors. Germline V CDR1 and CDR2: MGHRA, YSYEKL. The CDR3 covers 17 residues. The ends were cut back, 0 bases at V and 2 bases at J, with 16 bases in the middle. Measured with immunoSEQ multiplex PCR; TCRdb has only the in-frame clones, and not every one. The repertoire holds some 140,000 clones, with approximately 87% as singletons. This clone has just one count. The source is a man aged 18 to 29 in good health and CMV-seronegative. The chain carries TRBV4-1 and TRBJ1-2, with D possibly TRBD1 on 6 matching bases. The sample consisted of PBMCs. The CDR3 reads CASSQDYRVKANYGYTF. Written as DNA, the CDR3 is TGCGCCAGCAGCCAAGACTACAGGGTGAAGGCGAACTATGGCTACACCTTC.